The 3 T cell receptor beta chains below come from one sample, sequenced in a study of blood T cell dynamics during melanoma immunotherapy. Sample time point: week 3, after first cycle of checkpoint inhibitor. The protocol was immunoSEQ multiplex PCR, while the TCRdb copy is restricted to in-frame clones and leaves out a portion. This repertoire shows about 16,000 clones, about 95% found once; its top ten account for about 0.2%. This specimen was effector memory CD8+ T cells from blood, taken from a patient treated with checkpoint blockade. All receptors come from a human donor with melanoma.

The chain couples TRBV7-9 to TRBJ2-1, with D perhaps matching TRBD1 or TRBD2 (5 bases each). Germline values: CDR1 SEHNR, CDR2 FQNEAQ (reference sequence). Between the trimmed V and J ends, which lost 5 bases and 1 base, there was a span of 12 bases. The CDR3 runs to 15 residues. The CDR3 coding sequence is TGTGCCAGCAGCAGCCGGGACGATTCCTACAATGAGCAGTTCTTC. Its protein product is CASSSRDDSYNEQFF.

The chain uses TRBV14 and TRBJ1-5, with a weak D call TRBD1 (5 bases). The CDR3 length is 17 residues. Germline V CDR1 and CDR2: SGHDN, FVKESK. Trimming left V 1 base short and J 5 bases short, with 18 bases between. CDR3 residues: CASSQAAPGKKDQPQHF. In DNA form, the CDR3 reads TGTGCCAGCAGCCAAGCGGCCCCAGGGAAAAAGGATCAGCCCCAGCATTTT.

The rearrangement uses TRBV10-1 and TRBJ2-3, with D perhaps matching TRBD1 (6 bases). The V gene lost 3 bases and the J gene lost 0 bases, with 10 bases spanning the gap. CDR1 is WNHNN and CDR2 is SYGVQD in the germline V gene (reference sequence). The CDR3 is made up of 15 amino acids. As DNA, the CDR3 is TGCGCCAGCAGTGATGCTACAGGGAGCACAGATACGCAGTATTTT. This codes for CASSDATGSTDTQYF.